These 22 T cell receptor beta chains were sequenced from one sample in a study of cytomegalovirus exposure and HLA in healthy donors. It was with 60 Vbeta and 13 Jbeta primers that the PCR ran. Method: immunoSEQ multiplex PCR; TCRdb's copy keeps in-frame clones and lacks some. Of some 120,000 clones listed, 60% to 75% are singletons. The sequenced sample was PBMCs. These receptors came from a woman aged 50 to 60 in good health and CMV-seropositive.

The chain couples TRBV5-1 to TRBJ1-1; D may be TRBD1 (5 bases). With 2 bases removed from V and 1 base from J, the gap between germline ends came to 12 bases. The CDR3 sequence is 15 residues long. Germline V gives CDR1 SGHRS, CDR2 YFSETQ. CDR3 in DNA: TGCGCCAGCAGCTTCAGCGGGGGACGGAACACTGAAGCTTTCTTT. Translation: CASSFSGGRNTEAFF. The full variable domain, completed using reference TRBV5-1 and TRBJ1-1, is KAGVTQTPRYLIKTRGQQVTLSCSPISGHRSVSWYQQTPGQGLQFLFEYFSETQRNKGNFPGRFSGRQFSNSRSEMNVSTLELGDSALYLCASSFSGGRNTEAFFGQGTRLTVV.

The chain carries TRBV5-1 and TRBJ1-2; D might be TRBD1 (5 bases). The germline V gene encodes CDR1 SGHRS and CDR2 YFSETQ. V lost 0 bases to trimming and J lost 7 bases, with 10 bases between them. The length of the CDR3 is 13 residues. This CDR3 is CASSLEGQGGYTF. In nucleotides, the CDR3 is TGCGCCAGCAGCTTGGAGGGGCAGGGTGGCTACACCTTC.

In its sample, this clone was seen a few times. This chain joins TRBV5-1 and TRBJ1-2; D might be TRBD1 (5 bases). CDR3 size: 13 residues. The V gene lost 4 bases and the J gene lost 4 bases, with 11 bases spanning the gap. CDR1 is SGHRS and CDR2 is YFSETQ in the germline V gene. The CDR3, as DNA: TGCGCCAGCAGCACCGACAGCTTCTATGGCTACACCTTC. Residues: CASSTDSFYGYTF.

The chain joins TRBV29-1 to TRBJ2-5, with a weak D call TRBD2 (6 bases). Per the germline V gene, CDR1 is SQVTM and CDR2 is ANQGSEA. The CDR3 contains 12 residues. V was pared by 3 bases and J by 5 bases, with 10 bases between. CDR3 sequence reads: CSVDIAAETQYF. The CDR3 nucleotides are TGCAGCGTTGATATAGCGGCGGAGACCCAGTACTTC.

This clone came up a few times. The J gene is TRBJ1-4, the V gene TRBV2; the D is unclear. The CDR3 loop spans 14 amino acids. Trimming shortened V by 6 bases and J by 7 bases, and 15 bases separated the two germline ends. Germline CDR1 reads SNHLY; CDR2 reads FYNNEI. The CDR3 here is CASRRQGGIEKLFF. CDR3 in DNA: TGTGCCAGCAGGAGACAAGGAGGGATTGAAAAACTGTTTTTT.

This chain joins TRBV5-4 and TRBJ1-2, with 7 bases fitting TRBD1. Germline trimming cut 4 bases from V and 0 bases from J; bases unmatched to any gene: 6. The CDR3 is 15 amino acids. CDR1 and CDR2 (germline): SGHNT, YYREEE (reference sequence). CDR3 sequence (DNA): TGTGCCAGCAGCCCCCGAGGGACAGCTAACTATGGCTACACCTTC. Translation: CASSPRGTANYGYTF.

The CDR3 DNA sequence: TGTGCCAGTAGTATTTCGACTAGCGGGGGACAAGAGACCCAGTACTTC. Protein sequence: CASSISTSGGQETQYF. The V call is TRBV19, the J call TRBJ2-5; 12 nucleotides align to TRBD2. Germline trimming cut 3 bases from V and 2 bases from J; bases unmatched to any gene: 4. This CDR3 region has 16 residues. CDR1 LNHDA and CDR2 SQIVND come from the germline V gene (reference sequence).

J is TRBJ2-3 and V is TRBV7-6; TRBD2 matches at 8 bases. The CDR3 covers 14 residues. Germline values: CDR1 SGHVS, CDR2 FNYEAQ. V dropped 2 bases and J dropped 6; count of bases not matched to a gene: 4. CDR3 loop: CASSLLGGADTQYF. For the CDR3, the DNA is TGTGCCAGCAGCTTACTCGGGGGGGCTGATACGCAGTATTTT.

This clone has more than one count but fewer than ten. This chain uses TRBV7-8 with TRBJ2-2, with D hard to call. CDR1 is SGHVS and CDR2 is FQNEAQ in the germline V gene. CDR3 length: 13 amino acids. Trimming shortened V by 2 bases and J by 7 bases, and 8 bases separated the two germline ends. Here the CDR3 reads CASSLISLGELFF. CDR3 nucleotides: TGTGCCAGCAGCTTAATATCCCTCGGGGAGCTGTTTTTT.

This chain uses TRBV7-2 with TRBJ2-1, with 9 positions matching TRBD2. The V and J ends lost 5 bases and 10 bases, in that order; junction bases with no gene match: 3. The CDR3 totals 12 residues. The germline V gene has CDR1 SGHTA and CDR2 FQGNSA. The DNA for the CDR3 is TGTGCCAGCAGCGGAGCGGGGGGAGAGCAGTTCTTC. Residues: CASSGAGGEQFF.

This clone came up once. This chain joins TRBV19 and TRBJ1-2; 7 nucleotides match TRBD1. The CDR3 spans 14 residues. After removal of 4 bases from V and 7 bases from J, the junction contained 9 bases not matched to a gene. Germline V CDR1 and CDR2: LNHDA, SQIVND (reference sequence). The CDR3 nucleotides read TGTGCCAGTAGTAACAGGGGTATCTGGGGTGGCTACACCTTC. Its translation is CASSNRGIWGGYTF.

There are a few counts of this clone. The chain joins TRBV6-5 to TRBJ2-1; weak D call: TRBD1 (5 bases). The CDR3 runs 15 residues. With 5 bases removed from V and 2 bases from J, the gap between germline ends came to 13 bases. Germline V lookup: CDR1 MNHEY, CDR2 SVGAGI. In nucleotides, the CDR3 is TGTGCCAGCAGTCGGGCAGTGGACACCTACAATGAGCAGTTCTTC. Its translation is CASSRAVDTYNEQFF.

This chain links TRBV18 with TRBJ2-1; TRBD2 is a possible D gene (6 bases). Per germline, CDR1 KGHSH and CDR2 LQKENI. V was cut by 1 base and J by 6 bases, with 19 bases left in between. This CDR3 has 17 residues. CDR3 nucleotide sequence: TGTGCCAGCTCACCACTGGGTCCGGGACTCCTTACCAATGAGCAGTTCTTC. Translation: CASSPLGPGLLTNEQFF.

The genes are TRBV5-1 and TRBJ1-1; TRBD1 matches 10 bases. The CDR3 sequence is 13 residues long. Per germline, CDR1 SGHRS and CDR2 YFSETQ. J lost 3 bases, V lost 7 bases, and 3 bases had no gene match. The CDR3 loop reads CASWGQGHTEAFF. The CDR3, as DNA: TGCGCCAGCTGGGGACAGGGGCACACTGAAGCTTTCTTT.

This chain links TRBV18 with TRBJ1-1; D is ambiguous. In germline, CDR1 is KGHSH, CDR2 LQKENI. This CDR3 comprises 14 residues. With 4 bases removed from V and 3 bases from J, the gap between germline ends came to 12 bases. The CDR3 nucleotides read TGTGCCAGCTCACTTAGAGGGCAGGACACTGAAGCTTTCTTT. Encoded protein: CASSLRGQDTEAFF.

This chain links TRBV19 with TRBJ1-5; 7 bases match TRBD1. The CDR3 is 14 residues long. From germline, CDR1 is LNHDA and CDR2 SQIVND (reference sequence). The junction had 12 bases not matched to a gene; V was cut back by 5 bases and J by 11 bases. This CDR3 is CASSLRDSLGAQHF. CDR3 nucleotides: TGTGCCAGTAGTCTCAGGGACAGCCTCGGGGCCCAGCATTTT.

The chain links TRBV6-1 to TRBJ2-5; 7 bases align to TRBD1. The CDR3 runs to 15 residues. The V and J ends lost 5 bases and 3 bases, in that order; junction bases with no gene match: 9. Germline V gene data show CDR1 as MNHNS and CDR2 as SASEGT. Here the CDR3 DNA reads TGTGCCAGCAGTAGACTGAGGGGGCTCGAAGAGACCCAGTACTTC. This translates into CASSRLRGLEETQYF.

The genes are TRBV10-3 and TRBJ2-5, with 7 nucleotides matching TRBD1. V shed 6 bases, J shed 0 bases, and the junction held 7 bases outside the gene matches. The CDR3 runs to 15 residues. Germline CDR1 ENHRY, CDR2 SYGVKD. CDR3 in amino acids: CAIRGDRQYQETQYF. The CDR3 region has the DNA TGTGCCATCAGGGGGGACAGACAGTACCAAGAGACCCAGTACTTC.

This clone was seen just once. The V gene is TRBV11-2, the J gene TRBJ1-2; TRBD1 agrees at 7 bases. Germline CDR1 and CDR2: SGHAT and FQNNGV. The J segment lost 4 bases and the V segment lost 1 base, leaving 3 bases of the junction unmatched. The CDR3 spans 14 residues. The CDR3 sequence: CASSLGAGGYGYTF. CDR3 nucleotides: TGTGCCAGCAGCTTAGGCGCAGGGGGCTATGGCTACACCTTC. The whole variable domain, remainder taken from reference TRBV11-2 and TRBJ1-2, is EAGVAQSPRYKIIEKRQSVAFWCNPISGHATLYWYQQILGQGPKLLIQFQNNGVVDDSQLPKDRFSAERLKGVDSTLKIQPAKLEDSAVYLCASSLGAGGYGYTFGSGTRLTVV.

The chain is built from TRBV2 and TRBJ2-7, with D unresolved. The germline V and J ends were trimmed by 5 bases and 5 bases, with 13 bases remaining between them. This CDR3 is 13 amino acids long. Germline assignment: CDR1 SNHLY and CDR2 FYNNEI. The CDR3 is CASSTRTGHEQYF. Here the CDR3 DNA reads TGTGCCAGCAGTACCCGAACGGGTCACGAGCAGTACTTC. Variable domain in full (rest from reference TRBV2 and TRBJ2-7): EPEVTQTPSHQVTQMGQEVILRCVPISNHLYFYWYRQILGQKVEFLVSFYNNEISEKSEIFDDQFSVERPDGSNFTLKIRSTKLEDSAMYFCASSTRTGHEQYFGPGTRLTVT.

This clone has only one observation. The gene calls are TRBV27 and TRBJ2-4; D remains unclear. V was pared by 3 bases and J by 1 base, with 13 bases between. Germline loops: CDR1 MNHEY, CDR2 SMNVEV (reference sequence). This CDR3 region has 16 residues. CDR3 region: CASSFLGLGAKNIQYF. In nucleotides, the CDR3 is TGTGCCAGCAGTTTTCTTGGCCTTGGCGCCAAAAACATTCAGTACTTC.

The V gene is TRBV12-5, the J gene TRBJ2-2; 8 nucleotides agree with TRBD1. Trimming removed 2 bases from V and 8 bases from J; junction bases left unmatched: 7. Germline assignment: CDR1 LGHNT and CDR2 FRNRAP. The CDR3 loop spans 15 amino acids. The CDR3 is CASGLLRTGSGELFF. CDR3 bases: TGTGCTAGTGGTTTGCTCCGGACAGGGTCAGGGGAGCTGTTTTTT.